What follows are 20 T cell receptor beta chains derived from one specimen sequenced in a study of shared clonotypes between healthy human individuals. Generated by immunoSEQ multiplex PCR, the TCRdb table keeps only in-frame clones and is missing some. The repertoire holds about 1 million clones, with about three quarters as singletons. The sequenced material came from memory CD4+ T cells sorted from blood. The subset denotes: CD45RA-negative fraction. Receptors originate from a young man in good health.

This chain uses TRBV29-1 with TRBJ2-5, with a tentative D call TRBD2 (6 bases). There are 12 residues in the CDR3. The germline V gene has CDR1 SQVTM and CDR2 ANQGSEA. Trimming stripped 7 bases from V and 5 bases from J, with 14 bases between. The CDR3 DNA sequence: TGCAGCGGGGGACCGGGGGAGGAGACCCAGTACTTC. As protein: CSGGPGEETQYF.

The chain couples TRBV7-3 to TRBJ1-5, with D perhaps TRBD1 (5 bases). CDR1 SGHTA and CDR2 FQGTGA come from the germline V gene. V was cut by 5 bases and J by 2 bases, with 22 bases left in between. The CDR3 has 18 amino acids. Written as DNA, the CDR3 is TGTGCCAGCAGCCAAACCGCACGAAAACAGGCCTGCAATCAGCCCCAGCATTTT. Its protein product is CASSQTARKQACNQPQHF.

V gene TRBV4-2 combines with J gene TRBJ2-2; weak D call: TRBD2 (5 bases). The CDR3 length is 16 residues. The germline gives CDR1 LGHNA, CDR2 YNFKEQ. V lost 5 bases to trimming and J lost 4 bases, with 17 bases between them. The CDR3 is CASSLPPGGITGELFF. CDR3 sequence (DNA): TGTGCCAGCAGCTTACCGCCCGGAGGCATCACCGGGGAGCTGTTTTTT.

The chain uses TRBV27 and TRBJ2-5; TRBD1 is a possible D gene (7 bases). Looked up from germline, CDR1 is MNHEY and CDR2 is SMNVEV (reference sequence). V dropped 11 bases and J dropped 2 bases, with 18 bases sitting between them. The CDR3 loop spans 14 amino acids. The CDR3: CAAGGRGVQETQYF. The CDR3 DNA follows: TGTGCCGCAGGAGGCAGGGGGGTACAAGAGACCCAGTACTTC.

This clone was seen a handful of times. V is TRBV5-8 and J is TRBJ2-1; TRBD2 aligns across 8 bases. CDR3 length equals 15 residues. Germline-derived CDR1 and CDR2 are SGHTS and YDEGEE. Losses at the gene ends were 4 bases for V and 3 bases for J; bases not matched to a gene: 6. CDR3 sequence: CASSPGTRHYNEQFF. The CDR3 region has the DNA TGTGCCAGCAGCCCCGGGACTAGACACTACAATGAGCAGTTCTTC.

V gene TRBV5-1 combines with J gene TRBJ2-7; TRBD1 or TRBD2 may be the D gene (5 bases each). The V end lost 5 bases, the J end lost 4 bases, and 16 bases lay between the germline ends. This CDR3 spans 14 amino acids. Germline loops: CDR1 SGHRS, CDR2 YFSETQ. The CDR3 loop is CASRYTGARYEQYF. CDR3 sequence (DNA): TGCGCCAGCAGGTACACCGGGGCCCGGTACGAGCAGTACTTC. The complete variable domain, with remaining parts taken from reference TRBV5-1 and TRBJ2-7, reads KAGVTQTPRYLIKTRGQQVTLSCSPISGHRSVSWYQQTPGQGLQFLFEYFSETQRNKGNFPGRFSGRQFSNSRSEMNVSTLELGDSALYLCASRYTGARYEQYFGPGTRLTVT.

The rearrangement uses TRBV5-1 and TRBJ2-2; the match to TRBD2 covers 9 bases. The V gene's germline CDR1 is SGHRS and CDR2 YFSETQ. The V segment lost 0 bases and the J segment 6 bases; nucleotides outside the gene matches: 9. This CDR3 region has 17 residues. DNA of the CDR3: TGCGCCAGCAGCTTGGATCCCCTAGCGGGGAGGGCCGGGGAGCTGTTTTTT. It encodes CASSLDPLAGRAGELFF.

This rearrangement joins TRBV19 to TRBJ2-1, with D perhaps matching TRBD1 (6 bases). With 1 base removed from V and 4 bases from J, the gap between germline ends came to 14 bases. CDR1 and CDR2 from the germline V gene are LNHDA and SQIVND (reference sequence). The CDR3 extends over 16 amino acids. CDR3 sequence: CASSIGGQQRYNEQFF. The CDR3 region has the DNA TGTGCCAGTAGTATAGGAGGACAGCAGAGGTACAATGAGCAGTTCTTC.

This chain uses TRBV7-2 with TRBJ1-2; TRBD1 is a possible D gene (6 bases). CDR3 length equals 13 residues. V was clipped by 7 bases and J by 7 bases, with 16 bases between them. Germline V CDR1 and CDR2: SGHTA, FQGNSA. CDR3 sequence reads: CASTPQGFIGYTF. Written as DNA, the CDR3 is TGTGCCAGCACGCCTCAGGGGTTTATTGGCTACACCTTC. Drawing the rest from reference TRBV7-2 and TRBJ1-2, the complete variable domain is GAGVSQSPSNKVTEKGKDVELRCDPISGHTALYWYRQSLGQGLEFLIYFQGNSAPDKSGLPSDRFSAERTGGSVSTLTIQRTQQEDSAVYLCASTPQGFIGYTFGSGTRLTVV.

As regards this clone: Its ends do not fully match the called genes, so a read error is possible. The V and J genes are TRBV7-3 and TRBJ2-2; the match to TRBD1 covers 7 bases. The CDR3 has 15 amino acids. The germline gives CDR1 SGHTA, CDR2 FQGTGA. DNA for the CDR3: TGTGCCAGCAGTTTAAACAGGGGGAACACCGGGGAGCTGTTTTTT. It yields the protein CASSLNRGNTGELFF.

This clone is a singleton in its sample. The chain joins TRBV7-3 to TRBJ2-1, with a weak D call TRBD1 (5 bases). V was trimmed by 2 bases and J by 0 bases, leaving 14 bases between them. The CDR3 extends over 17 amino acids. CDR1 SGHTA and CDR2 FQGTGA come from the germline V gene. The CDR3 loop reads CASSLAGSGHSYNEQFF. The CDR3 nucleotides read TGTGCCAGCAGCTTAGCAGGATCCGGACACTCCTACAATGAGCAGTTCTTC.

The gene calls are TRBV27 and TRBJ2-1, with D perhaps being TRBD1 or TRBD2 (5 bases each). Germline CDR1 is MNHEY and CDR2 is SMNVEV (reference sequence). V shed 4 bases and J shed 5 bases, with 15 bases lying between them. The CDR3 extends over 15 amino acids. In DNA, the CDR3 is TGTGCCAGCAGTTCCCCAGGGCGGGTCCACAATGAGCAGTTCTTC. This codes for CASSSPGRVHNEQFF.

A note on this clone: The same CDR3 arises from other DNA sequences in this sample as well. This sequence joins TRBV5-1 and TRBJ1-1; D gene ambiguous. Trimming shortened V by 2 bases and J by 5 bases, and 10 bases separated the two germline ends. The CDR3 is 13 residues long. CDR1 SGHRS and CDR2 YFSETQ come from the germline V gene. In DNA form, the CDR3 reads TGCGCCAGCAGCTTTGCAGCCAATACTGAAGCTTTCTTT. Protein: CASSFAANTEAFF.

The rearrangement joins TRBV6-6 to TRBJ1-6; no reliable D call. Germline V gives CDR1 MNHNY, CDR2 SVGAGI (reference sequence). The CDR3 extends over 15 amino acids. V dropped 0 bases and J dropped 10 bases, with 13 bases sitting between them. The CDR3 DNA reads as TGTGCCAGCAGTTACTCCCCGGAGAGCTTCTCACCCCTCCACTTT. It encodes CASSYSPESFSPLHF.

Note on this clone: The same CDR3 is also encoded by other DNA sequences in this sample. The chain carries TRBV7-9 and TRBJ2-7; D is unclear. Trimming removed 1 base from V and 4 bases from J, with 8 bases in between. This CDR3 has 13 amino acids. Per germline, CDR1 SEHNR and CDR2 FQNEAQ (reference sequence). This CDR3 is CASSLGPIYEQYF. In DNA, the CDR3 is TGTGCCAGCAGCTTAGGGCCGATATACGAGCAGTACTTC.

This clone has only one observation. The V and J genes are TRBV5-3 and TRBJ2-5, with D hard to call. TRBV5-3 is annotated as an ORF whose role is uncertain. V was shortened by 4 bases and J by 4 bases, with 14 bases between the two germline ends. This CDR3 region has 14 residues. Here the CDR3 reads CARSRHEWGETQYF. The CDR3 bases are TGTGCCAGAAGCAGACACGAGTGGGGAGAGACCCAGTACTTC.

The CDR3 DNA follows: TGCGCCAGCAGCGGGACTAGCGGAACCTACGAGCAGTACTTC. Its protein product is CASSGTSGTYEQYF. The chain recombines TRBV10-1 with TRBJ2-7; 11 nucleotides agree with TRBD2. The J segment lost 2 bases and the V segment lost 6 bases, leaving 3 bases of the junction unmatched. The CDR3 has 14 amino acids. Per the germline V gene, CDR1 is WNHNN and CDR2 is SYGVQD (reference sequence).

J is TRBJ2-1 and V is TRBV6-5, with D maybe TRBD2 (5 bases). V was clipped by 2 bases and J by 9 bases, with 8 bases between them. The germline CDR1 and CDR2 sequences are MNHEY and SVGAGI. The CDR3 is 12 amino acids. The CDR3 DNA reads as TGTGCCAGCAGTTACGATGGACTTGAGCAGTTCTTC. Translation gives CASSYDGLEQFF.

This clone occurred once. The chain is built from TRBV21-1 and TRBJ1-6; TRBD1, the D gene given by the table, was not confirmed from the DNA. TRBV21-1 is a pseudogene segment. This CDR3 has 15 residues. The CDR3 reads CASSSRQADNSPLHF. Here the CDR3 DNA reads TGTGCCAGCAGCTCTCGACAGGCTGACAATTCACCCCTCCACTTT.

The chain employs TRBV6-1 and TRBJ1-5; the match to TRBD1 covers 7 bases. Losses at the gene ends were 10 bases for V and 1 base for J; bases not matched to a gene: 10. The CDR3 is 15 residues long. Looked up from germline, CDR1 is MNHNS and CDR2 is SASEGT. CDR3 in amino acids: CATEEQGLSNQPQHF. In DNA, the CDR3 is TGTGCCACCGAAGAACAGGGGTTGAGCAATCAGCCCCAGCATTTT.